A single sample gave rise to the 11 T cell receptor beta chains below, sequenced in a study of OX40 agonist ivuxolimab in advanced cancers. Data came from immunoSEQ multiplex PCR; TCRdb stores just in-frame clones and leaves some out. This sample carries almost 85,000 clones, 75% to 90% of them seen once, and the ten largest clones take roughly 0.2%. This sample comprised CD4+ or CD8+ T cells sorted from blood, obtained in a trial of the OX40 agonist ivuxolimab. Receptor source: an adult with an advanced solid tumor such as melanoma, head and neck, liver or kidney cancer.

The V call is TRBV5-1, the J call TRBJ2-2; no definite D call. V was shortened by 4 bases and J by 0 bases, with 7 bases between the two germline ends. The germline V gene encodes CDR1 SGHRS and CDR2 YFSETQ. The CDR3 length is 14 residues. The CDR3 nucleotides are TGCGCCAGCAGCACAGTTACGAACACCGGGGAGCTGTTTTTT. As protein: CASSTVTNTGELFF.

This chain links TRBV5-1 with TRBJ1-3; D is possibly TRBD1 (5 bases). The CDR3 sequence is 16 residues long. Trimming left V 0 bases short and J 0 bases short, with 10 bases between. Germline assignment: CDR1 SGHRS and CDR2 YFSETQ. CDR3 DNA: TGCGCCAGCAGCTTGGTGTCAGGGCTCTCTGGAAACACCATATATTTT. It is translated as CASSLVSGLSGNTIYF.

This clone was found once. This chain links TRBV19 with TRBJ2-3; 10 bases match TRBD2. With V trimmed by 4 bases and J by 1 base, 5 bases remained unmatched. CDR1 is LNHDA, CDR2 SQIVND, per germline (reference sequence). The CDR3 has 16 residues. In DNA form, the CDR3 reads TGTGCCAGTAGTAGCCGGACTAGCGGAGGCACAGATACGCAGTATTTT. Amino acid sequence: CASSSRTSGGTDTQYF.

The sample holds a few counts of this clone. V and J are TRBV28 and TRBJ1-1; TRBD1 might be the D (5 bases). Germline CDR1 MDHEN, CDR2 SYDVKM. The V end lost 6 bases, the J end lost 7 bases, and 12 bases lay between the germline ends. This CDR3 region has 12 residues. CDR3 in amino acids: CASSRYQGEAFF. The CDR3 DNA reads TGTGCCAGCAGCAGGTACCAGGGTGAAGCTTTCTTT.

In regard to this clone: One junction end disagrees with the germline gene, perhaps due to a read error. V is TRBV7-9 and J is TRBJ1-2; D is possibly TRBD1 (5 bases). The germline gives CDR1 SEHNR, CDR2 FQNEAQ (reference sequence). The CDR3 runs to 15 residues. DNA of the CDR3: TGTGCCAGCAGCCTAGCACAGGCCGGAGGGTTGGGCTACACCTTC. Residues: CASSLAQAGGLGYTF.

This clone occurred once. The gene calls are TRBV4-1 and TRBJ1-4; D gene unclear. V dropped 0 bases and J dropped 7 bases, with 3 bases sitting between them. The CDR3 length is 12 residues. CDR1 is MGHRA and CDR2 is YSYEKL in the germline V gene. CDR3 DNA sequence: TGCGCCAGCAGCCAAGATGGTGAAAAACTGTTTTTT. Its translation is CASSQDGEKLFF.

This clone was seen once. The J gene is TRBJ2-7, the V gene TRBV7-2, with D perhaps being TRBD1 or TRBD2 (5 bases each). V was trimmed by 1 base and J by 6 bases, leaving 10 bases between them. The germline gives CDR1 SGHTA, CDR2 FQGNSA. The CDR3 length is 13 residues. CDR3 loop: CASSLDEGFEQYF. In DNA form, the CDR3 reads TGTGCCAGCAGCTTAGACGAGGGGTTCGAGCAGTACTTC.

The CDR3 bases are TGTGCCAGCAGCTTTAGTCGGGGCGCTTCTGATGGCTACACCTTC. This gives the protein CASSFSRGASDGYTF. The chain uses TRBV7-2 and TRBJ1-2, with D tentatively TRBD1 (5 bases). The CDR3 totals 15 residues. CDR1 SGHTA and CDR2 FQGNSA come from the germline V gene. The germline V and J ends were trimmed by 3 bases and 6 bases, with 17 bases remaining between them.

This rearrangement joins TRBV5-4 to TRBJ2-7; 10 positions agree with TRBD1. Losses at the gene ends were 0 bases for V and 0 bases for J; bases not matched to a gene: 3. Germline lookup yields CDR1 SGHNT and CDR2 YYREEE (reference sequence). The CDR3 contains 16 residues. CDR3 sequence (DNA): TGTGCCAGCAGCTTGGCGGGACAGGGGAGCTCCTACGAGCAGTACGTC. It codes for CASSLAGQGSSYEQYV.

The rearrangement uses TRBV27 and TRBJ1-2; D is undetermined. CDR3 length: 16 residues. V was trimmed by 3 bases and J by 2 bases, leaving 16 bases between them. Germline V gives CDR1 MNHEY, CDR2 SMNVEV (reference sequence). CDR3 DNA sequence: TGTGCCAGCAGTTTCGTCCCCCGGGCCTCCAACTATGGCTACACCTTC. This gives the protein CASSFVPRASNYGYTF.

CDR3 protein: CASRPGTGAYEQYF. CDR3 bases: TGTGCCAGCAGACCCGGGACAGGGGCCTACGAGCAGTACTTC. The chain recombines TRBV5-5 with TRBJ2-7, with 10 bases matching TRBD1. The germline CDR1 and CDR2 sequences are SGHKS and YYEKEE (reference sequence). V lost 5 bases and J lost 2; bases outside the gene matches: 4. CDR3 length equals 14 residues. Based on the CDR3 plus reference TRBV5-5 and TRBJ2-7, the full variable domain is DAGVTQSPTHLIKTRGQQVTLRCSPISGHKSVSWYQQVLGQGPQFIFQYYEKEERGRGNFPDRFSARQFPNYSSELNVNALLLGDSALYLCASRPGTGAYEQYFGPGTRLTVT.